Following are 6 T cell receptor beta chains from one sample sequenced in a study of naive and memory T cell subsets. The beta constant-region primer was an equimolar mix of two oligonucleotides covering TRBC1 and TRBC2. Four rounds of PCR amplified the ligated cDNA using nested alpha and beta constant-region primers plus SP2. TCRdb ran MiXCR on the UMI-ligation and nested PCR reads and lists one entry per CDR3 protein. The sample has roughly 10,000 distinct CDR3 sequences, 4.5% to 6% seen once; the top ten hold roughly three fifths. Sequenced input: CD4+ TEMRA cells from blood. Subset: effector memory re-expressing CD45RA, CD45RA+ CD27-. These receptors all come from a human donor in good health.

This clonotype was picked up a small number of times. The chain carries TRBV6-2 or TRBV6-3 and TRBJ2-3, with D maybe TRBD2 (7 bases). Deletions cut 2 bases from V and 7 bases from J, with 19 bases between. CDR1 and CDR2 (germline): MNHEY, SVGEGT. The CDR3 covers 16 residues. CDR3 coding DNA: TGTGCCAGCAGTTACGCGACTAAGGGGGGGACGAATACGCAGTATTTT. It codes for CASSYATKGGTNTQYF.

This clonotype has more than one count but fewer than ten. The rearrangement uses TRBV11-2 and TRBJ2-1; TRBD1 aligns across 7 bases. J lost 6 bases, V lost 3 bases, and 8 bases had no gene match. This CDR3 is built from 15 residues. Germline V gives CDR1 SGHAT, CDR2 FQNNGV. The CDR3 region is CASSLDRQLGNEQFF. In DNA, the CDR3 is TGTGCCAGCAGCTTGGACAGGCAGTTGGGCAATGAGCAGTTCTTC. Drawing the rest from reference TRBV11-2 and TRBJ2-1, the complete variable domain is EAGVAQSPRYKIIEKRQSVAFWCNPISGHATLYWYQQILGQGPKLLIQFQNNGVVDDSQLPKDRFSAERLKGVDSTLKIQPAKLEDSAVYLCASSLDRQLGNEQFFGPGTRLTVL.

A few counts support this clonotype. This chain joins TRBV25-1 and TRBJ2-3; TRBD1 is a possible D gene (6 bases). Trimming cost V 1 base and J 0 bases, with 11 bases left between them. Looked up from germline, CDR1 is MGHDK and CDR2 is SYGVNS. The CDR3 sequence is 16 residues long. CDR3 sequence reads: CASSEWGRTSTDTQYF. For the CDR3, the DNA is TGTGCCAGCAGTGAATGGGGGCGAACGAGCACAGATACGCAGTATTTT.

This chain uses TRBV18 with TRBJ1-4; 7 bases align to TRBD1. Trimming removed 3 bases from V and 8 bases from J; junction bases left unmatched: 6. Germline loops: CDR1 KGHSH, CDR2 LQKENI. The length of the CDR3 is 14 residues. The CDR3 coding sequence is TGTGCCAGCTCACCTCAGGGGGAGCGGGAAAAACTGTTTTTT. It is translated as CASSPQGEREKLFF.

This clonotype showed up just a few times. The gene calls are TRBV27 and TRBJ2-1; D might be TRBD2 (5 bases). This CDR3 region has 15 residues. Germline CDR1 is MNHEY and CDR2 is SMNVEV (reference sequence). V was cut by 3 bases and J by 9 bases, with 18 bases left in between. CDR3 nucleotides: TGTGCCAGCAGTTTCGACGTGTATAGGGCGGGTGAGCAGTTCTTC. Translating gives CASSFDVYRAGEQFF.

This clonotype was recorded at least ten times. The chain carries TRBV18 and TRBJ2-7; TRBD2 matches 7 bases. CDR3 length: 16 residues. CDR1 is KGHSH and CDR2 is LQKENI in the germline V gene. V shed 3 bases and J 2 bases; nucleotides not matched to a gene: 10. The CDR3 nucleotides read TGTGCCAGCTCACCTATGATATCGGGACTACCCTACGAGCAGTACTTC. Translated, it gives CASSPMISGLPYEQYF.